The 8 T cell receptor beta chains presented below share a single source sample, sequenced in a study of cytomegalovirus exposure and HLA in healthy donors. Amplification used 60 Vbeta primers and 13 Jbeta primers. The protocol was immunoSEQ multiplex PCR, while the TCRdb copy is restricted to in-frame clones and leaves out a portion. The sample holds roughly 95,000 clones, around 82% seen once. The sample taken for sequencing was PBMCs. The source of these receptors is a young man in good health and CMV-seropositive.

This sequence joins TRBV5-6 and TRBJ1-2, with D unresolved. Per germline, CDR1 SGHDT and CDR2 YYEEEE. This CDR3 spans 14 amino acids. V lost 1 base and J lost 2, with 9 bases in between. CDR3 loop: CASSLPLLNYGYTF. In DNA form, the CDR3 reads TGTGCCAGCAGCTTGCCCCTTCTGAACTATGGCTACACCTTC. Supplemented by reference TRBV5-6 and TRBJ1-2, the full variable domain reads DAGVTQSPTHLIKTRGQQVTLRCSPKSGHDTVSWYQQALGQGPQFIFQYYEEEERQRGNFPDRFSGHQFPNYSSELNVNALLLGDSALYLCASSLPLLNYGYTFGSGTRLTVV.

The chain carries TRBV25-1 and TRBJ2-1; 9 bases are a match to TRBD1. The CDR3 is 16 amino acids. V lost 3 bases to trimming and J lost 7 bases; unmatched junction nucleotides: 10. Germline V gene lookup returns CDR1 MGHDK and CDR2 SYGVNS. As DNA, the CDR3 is TGTGCCAGCAGTGACACAGGGGGCGCGGGGTTTAATGAGCAGTTCTTC. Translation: CASSDTGGAGFNEQFF.

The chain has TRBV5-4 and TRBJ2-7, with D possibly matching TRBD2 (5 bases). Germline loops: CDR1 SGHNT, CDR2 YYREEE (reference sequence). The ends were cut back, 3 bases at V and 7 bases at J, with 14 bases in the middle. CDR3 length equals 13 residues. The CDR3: CASSSGLLGEQYF. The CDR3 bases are TGTGCCAGCAGCTCCGGACTGCTTGGGGAGCAGTACTTC.

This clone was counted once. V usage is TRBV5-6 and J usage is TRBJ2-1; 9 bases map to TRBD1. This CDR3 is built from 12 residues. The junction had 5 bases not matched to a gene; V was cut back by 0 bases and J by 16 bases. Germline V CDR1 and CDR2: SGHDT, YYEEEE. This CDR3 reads CASSLDTGGFFF. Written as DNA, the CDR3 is TGTGCCAGCAGCTTGGATACAGGGGGCTTTTTCTTC.

CDR3 protein: CASSQEPLPQDEQFF. The CDR3 nucleotides are TGCGCCAGCAGCCAAGAACCTCTCCCCCAGGATGAGCAGTTCTTC. V and J are TRBV4-3 and TRBJ2-1, with unresolved D. Trimming removed 0 bases at V and 8 bases at J, with 14 bases between. Germline loops: CDR1 LGHNA, CDR2 YSLEER. The CDR3 is made up of 15 amino acids.

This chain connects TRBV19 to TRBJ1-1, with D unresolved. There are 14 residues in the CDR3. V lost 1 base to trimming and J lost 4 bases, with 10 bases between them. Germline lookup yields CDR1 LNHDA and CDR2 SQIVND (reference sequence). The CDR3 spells CASSIVGGLTEAFF. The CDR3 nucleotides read TGTGCCAGTAGTATAGTGGGAGGGCTCACTGAAGCTTTCTTT.

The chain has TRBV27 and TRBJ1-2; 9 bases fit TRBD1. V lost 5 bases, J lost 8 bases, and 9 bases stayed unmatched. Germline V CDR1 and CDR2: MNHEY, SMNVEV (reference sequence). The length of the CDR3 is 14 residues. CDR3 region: CASSPRTGARGYTF. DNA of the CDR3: TGTGCCAGCAGTCCCAGGACAGGGGCGCGGGGCTACACCTTC.

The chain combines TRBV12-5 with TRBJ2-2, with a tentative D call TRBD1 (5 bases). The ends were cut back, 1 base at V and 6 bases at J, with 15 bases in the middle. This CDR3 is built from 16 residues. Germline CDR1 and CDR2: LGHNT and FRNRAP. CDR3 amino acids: CASGLAGSDSAGELFF. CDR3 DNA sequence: TGTGCTAGTGGTTTGGCAGGGTCCGACAGTGCCGGGGAGCTGTTTTTT. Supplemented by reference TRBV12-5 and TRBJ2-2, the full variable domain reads DARVTQTPRHKVTEMGQEVTMRCQPILGHNTVFWYRQTMMQGLELLAYFRNRAPLDDSGMPKDRFSAEMPDATLATLKIQPSEPRDSAVYFCASGLAGSDSAGELFFGEGSRLTVL.